This T cell receptor (beta chain) originates from a study of cytomegalovirus exposure and HLA in healthy donors (dated by TCRdb to 2016 to 2017). About the investigation overall: An earlier analysis of roughly 630 of the donors reported approximately 290 Gb of sequence data and 120 million or so unique TCR beta sequences from some 180 million T cells. An early release covering approximately 600 HLA-typed donors comprised 250 to 350 gigabases of sequencing data and around 80 million unique TCR sequences. Among the roughly 400 genotyped donors, 81% belonged to the genetic ancestry cluster associated with self-reported Caucasian donors. Rather than drawing on any new phenotypic data, the later analysis identified candidate immune exposures from TCR beta sequences and the way those sequences occurred across donors. The T cell repertoires of roughly 660 subjects were profiled by immunosequencing and related to cytomegalovirus serostatus. Along with the approximately 650-subject first cohort, a separate validation cohort of over a hundred different subjects was used. Typing coverage differed by locus: A, B, C, DRB1 and DQB1 were typed in roughly 629-630 donors, DQA1 in about 500, DPA1 in some 600, and DPB1 in 450 to 480. High-throughput TCR immunosequencing, statistical association of individual TCRs with disease status, and machine learning were combined to predict cytomegalovirus infection status. Both class I and class II loci were covered by HLA typing, at four-digit resolution. The study was designed to test whether signatures of past pathogen exposure could be identified by cataloging public T cell receptors. Donor age, sex, ethnicity and CMV serostatus were compiled alongside the repertoire data. An earlier analysis of approximately 640 of the donors applied high-throughput TCR beta sequencing to assess whether each TCR beta V gene segment acted as functional or pseudogenic. All discovery cohort repertoires had been generated using a single sequencing platform. Among 300 to 500 genotyped donors of the cohort, an average of about 240,000 unique TCR beta nucleotide sequences was sequenced per donor, of which 15% to 20% were non-productive. Because of strong linkage in the cohort, roughly 5 DR-DQ haplotypes were treated as single units for association and clustering. A later genetic analysis used genome-wide SNP genotypes for about 65% of the roughly 700 donors, treating that subset as a discovery cohort. To study patterns of TCR occurrence, a later analysis re-analyzed previously published TCR beta repertoires from several hundred donors and added high-resolution HLA genotyping. The study at large found these results: Most TCR sequences were seen in very few donors, while some public TCRs were found in many individuals. Presence/absence analyses assumed roughly uniform sequencing depth across donors, an assumption that may not hold. HLA typing was unavailable for some donors at each locus, so association tests used only the typed subset. Assigning TCR associations to individual alleles was difficult when HLA alleles, especially DR and DQ, strongly co-occurred. In a later analysis, TCR association rates were found to vary across HLA loci, with the most associated TCRs seen for DRB1 alleles and the fewest for HLA-C alleles. According to the authors, the approach could potentially be generalized to other disease states and immunological phenotypes. In vitro tests confirmed that a few of the cytomegalovirus-associated TCR beta chains recognize cytomegalovirus antigens. The classifier was reported to diagnose cytomegalovirus status with high specificity and sensitivity in both the original and validation cohorts. Broadly in line with IMGT annotations, most TCR beta V segments showed up in productive rearrangements about 87% or about 30% of the time in an earlier analysis of around 550 of the donors. Correlated functional status among segregating V segments might reflect linkage disequilibrium, but an unknown experimental factor could not be ruled out. CMV serostatus was the only immune exposure information available for the cohort. Some IMGT-functional V segments, including TRBV6-2 and TRBV6-3, could not be told apart with the 87-base-pair reads, so those segments were excluded. A group of highly shared sequence variants was considered likely to be a technical artifact of the sequencing pipeline. In a later analysis, several top co-occurrence clusters were reported to appear linked to parvovirus B19, influenza, CMV and Epstein-Barr virus. Because counts were too low, seventeen rarely observed V segments, including chromosome 9 orphons, were excluded from the earlier analysis of a few hundred of the donors. A further reported finding was that TCR beta sequences accurately predicted the HLA-A and HLA-B alleles for most subjects in the first cohort. In a later analysis, 15,000 to 20,000 TCR beta sequences were associated with specific HLA alleles at a false discovery rate of 0.05. Compared with equally common non-associated chains, HLA-associated TCR beta chains in a later analysis were more clonally expanded and had lower generation probabilities. An association between a missense DCLRE1C variant and V-gene and J-gene trimming of TCR beta chains was found in a later genetic analysis and replicated in an independent cohort. Compared with the roughly 720-donor mean, donors in an Asian-associated ancestry cluster had fewer N-insertions in productive TCRs, according to a later genetic analysis. The study listed 164 TCR beta chains as associated with cytomegalovirus. A later analysis found that most CMV-associated TCR beta chains appeared HLA-restricted, with HLA associations seemingly driven largely by CMV exposure. This cohort had only TCR beta chains sequenced, and the lack of alpha or paired-chain data limited which features could be detected.

The germline V gene (reference sequence) specifies GTSNPN as CDR1 and SVGIG as CDR2. V lost 5 bases and J lost 4 bases, and the count of bases not matched to a germline gene is 3. The CDR3 holds 12 amino acids from the cysteine to the phenylalanine. Only the CDR3 DNA is retained, 36 bases long and in frame from the first base. In total, roughly 710 healthy bone marrow donors made up the cohort. At the time of sampling, every cohort member was nominally healthy, though immune exposures that went unrecorded were likely present. The donor tested CMV seronegative and was one of the 352 seronegative cohort members. A peripheral blood sample was provided by each donor, and peripheral blood mononuclear cells were used for TCR beta sequencing. Genomic DNA was extracted from the blood cell samples with the Qiagen DNeasy Blood Extraction Kit. Note on this clone: No antigen is known for it. The input lacks base qualities; no much larger clone sits a single base away. Other DNA sequences in this sample translate to the same CDR3.

The method behind the library was the immunoSEQ multiplex PCR assay. For the multiplex PCR, a mixture combining 60 forward primers for TCR Vbeta segments and 13 reverse primers for TCR Jbeta segments was used. The CDR3 region of rearranged TCR beta genes was amplified from genomic DNA with a multiplex PCR assay. The Illumina HiSeq System was used to sequence the amplified TCR beta libraries as 87-base-pair reads. As for how the authors treated the data: A later analysis tallied around 82 million unique TCR beta chains across the 660 or so repertoires, and about 12 million of those chains were shared by two or more donors. A nearest-neighbor algorithm error-corrected the raw reads and collapsed the reads into unique sequences, merging closely related sequences to remove PCR and sequencing errors. To assign V, D and J gene segments, CDR3 sequences were aligned to IMGT reference sequences. For a sequence to be retained, a match of at least six nucleotides was required to both a V gene segment and a J gene segment. Rearrangements were called productive when the CDR3 lacked stop codons and stayed in frame with V and J; all others were non-productive. CDR3 was defined by IMGT convention, running from the second conserved V-encoded cysteine to the conserved J-encoded phenylalanine. The earlier analysis of 550 to 650 of the donors excluded any sequence lacking an unambiguous match to a single V gene segment. In an earlier analysis of approximately 500 of the donors, a V segment was called functional when productive rearrangements were above 56.7%, and segregating when the standard deviation between donors exceeded 5%. To diagnose cytomegalovirus status from the catalog of TCR beta chain sequences, a statistical classification framework was built. In a later analysis, V and J genes were assigned by comparing TCR nucleotide sequences against IMGT/GENE-DB human TR gene sequences. A later analysis assigned CDR3 sequences and most-parsimonious VDJ recombination scenarios with the TCRdist pipeline. A later analysis defined each TCR beta chain by its CDR3 amino acid sequence plus V-gene family, and excluded reads lacking a unique V-gene family. In a later analysis, nearly 600 highly shared, low-generation-probability nucleotide sequences were removed to address suspected cross-contamination and a sequencing artifact. In a later analysis, a clonal expansion index was calculated for each public chain from normalized within-repertoire ranks of inferred template counts. In a later analysis, generation probabilities were computed using a VDJ recombination model fitted to out-of-frame rearrangements, and the results were checked against IGoR. Hypergeometric tests were used in a later analysis to score TCR-TCR, TCR-HLA and TCR-CMV co-occurrence, with a repertoire-size bias correction applied to the TCR pairs. False discovery rates were estimated in a later analysis by permuting HLA or CMV assignments 20 times. In a later analysis, co-occurring TCRs were grouped using DBSCAN, and TCRdist sequence similarity was added for clustering within HLA-allele-positive subsets. Co-occurrence clustering excluded repertoires with fewer than 30,000 or more than 120,000 public chains, plus five with anomalous nucleotide sharing. TCRdb provides this immuneACCESS table in a form limited to in-frame rearrangements. Some clones are lacking; in checked studies, under half of them reflect an unresolved V gene, and why the rest are absent is not known. V and J calls and clone size are copied from that table; D and trimming were computed from the DNA. This sample lists 110,000 to 150,000 clones; 60% to 85% were detected once. Of the sample, roughly 2.8% falls within the top ten clones.

This sequence uses TRBV30 and TRBJ1-1; 8 of the junction bases match TRBD1. Sample: PBMCs. This TCR was recovered from a male donor in good health and CMV-seronegative. At the DNA level, the sequence is TGTGCCTGGGAACAGGGGGGCACTGAAGCTTTCTTT. Translated, it reads CAWEQGGTEAFF.